These 25 T cell receptor beta chains came from one sample sequenced in a study of blood T cell repertoires in COVID-19. Clones were sequenced by immunoSEQ multiplex PCR, and TCRdb holds only the in-frame ones, with some missing. Of fewer than 250,000 clones listed, 84% are singletons. The sequencing input was peripheral blood. The origin of the receptors is a man aged 30 to 45 with active or convalescent COVID-19.

This clone was counted between two and nine times. The rearrangement links TRBV5-4 to TRBJ1-4; possible D gene TRBD1, 5 bases. The CDR3 covers 16 residues. The germline gives CDR1 SGHNT, CDR2 YYREEE (reference sequence). The V end lost 0 bases, the J end lost 8 bases, and 17 bases lay between the germline ends. CDR3 in DNA: TGTGCCAGCAGCTTGGCCTTTGGGCGGGGGGTCGAAAAACTGTTTTTT. Translating gives CASSLAFGRGVEKLFF.

V and J are TRBV10-1 and TRBJ2-3; D is ambiguous. Germline V gives CDR1 WNHNN, CDR2 SYGVQD (reference sequence). Trimming left V 6 bases short and J 0 bases short, with 4 bases between. The CDR3 runs 12 residues. The CDR3 sequence is CASRHSTDTQYF. CDR3 nucleotides: TGCGCCAGCAGACATAGCACAGATACGCAGTATTTT.

The gene calls are TRBV11-2 and TRBJ2-2; TRBD1 matches at 7 bases. Germline trimming cut 7 bases from V and 4 bases from J; bases unmatched to any gene: 12. Germline V gene sequence: CDR1 SGHAT, CDR2 FQNNGV. This CDR3 comprises 16 residues. CDR3 bases: TGTGCCAGCACCGAAGACAGGGAAGGGAGCACCGGGGAGCTGTTTTTT. This translates into CASTEDREGSTGELFF.

The chain is built from TRBV28 and TRBJ1-5; 9 bases fit TRBD1. The CDR3 has 17 residues. Germline CDR1 is MDHEN and CDR2 is SYDVKM. J gave up 0 bases and V 7 bases, and 10 bases lay outside the gene matches. CDR3 DNA sequence: TGTGCCAGCACTTTCCGGACAGGGGTGAGTAGCAATCAGCCCCAGCATTTT. Encoded protein: CASTFRTGVSSNQPQHF.

The V and J genes are TRBV7-8 and TRBJ2-3; 8 nucleotides line up with TRBD2. The length of the CDR3 is 16 residues. With V trimmed by 5 bases and J by 7 bases, 14 bases remained unmatched. Germline V lookup: CDR1 SGHVS, CDR2 FQNEAQ. CDR3 nucleotides: TGTGCCAGCAGCGGGGGTGCGGCGGGAGGTCGAAATACGCAGTATTTT. Translating it yields CASSGGAAGGRNTQYF.

The gene calls are TRBV19 and TRBJ1-2; tentatively, D is TRBD1 (5 bases). The CDR3 loop spans 15 amino acids. Per the germline V gene, CDR1 is LNHDA and CDR2 is SQIVND (reference sequence). Trimming removed 5 bases at V and 2 bases at J, with 15 bases between. The CDR3 spells CASSEGDRGNYGYTF. CDR3 DNA sequence: TGTGCCAGTAGTGAAGGAGACAGAGGAAACTATGGCTACACCTTC. Complete variable domain (other parts from reference TRBV19 and TRBJ1-2): DGGITQSPKYLFRKEGQNVTLSCEQNLNHDAMYWYRQDPGQGLRLIYYSQIVNDFQKGDIAEGYSVSREKKESFPLTVTSAQKNPTAFYLCASSEGDRGNYGYTFGSGTRLTVV.

The chain carries TRBV5-4 and TRBJ1-2; 7 bases map to TRBD1. CDR3 size: 14 residues. Looked up from germline, CDR1 is SGHNT and CDR2 is YYREEE (reference sequence). Trimming removed 0 bases from V and 8 bases from J; junction bases left unmatched: 7. The CDR3 region is CASSLEGALQGYTF. Here the CDR3 DNA reads TGTGCCAGCAGCTTGGAGGGGGCCCTTCAGGGCTACACCTTC. Based on the CDR3 plus reference TRBV5-4 and TRBJ1-2, the full variable domain is ETGVTQSPTHLIKTRGQQVTLRCSSQSGHNTVSWYQQALGQGPQFIFQYYREEENGRGNFPPRFSGLQFPNYSSELNVNALELDDSALYLCASSLEGALQGYTFGSGTRLTVV.

The chain combines TRBV3-1 (or the pseudogene TRBV3-2) with TRBJ1-3; no reliable D call. CDR1 is LGHDT and CDR2 is YNNKEL in the germline V gene (reference sequence). This CDR3 is 13 amino acids long. Trimming took 10 bases from V and 0 from J, leaving 10 bases between them. The CDR3 DNA reads TGTGCCACCCACTCTGACTCTGGAAACACCATATATTTT. Translating gives CATHSDSGNTIYF.

The chain couples TRBV4-1 to TRBJ2-3; D uncertain. The CDR3 is 16 amino acids. Germline loops: CDR1 MGHRA, CDR2 YSYEKL. The ends were cut back, 0 bases at V and 6 bases at J, with 16 bases in the middle. DNA of the CDR3: TGCGCCAGCAGCCAAGATCGAACTGGGCAAAGGGATACGCAGTATTTT. Translated, it gives CASSQDRTGQRDTQYF.

The genes are TRBV2 and TRBJ2-3; 13 bases are shared with TRBD2. J was trimmed by 7 bases and V by 2 bases; bases with no gene match: 15. The germline V gene has CDR1 SNHLY and CDR2 FYNNEI. This CDR3 region has 19 residues. CDR3 residues: CASSESPPGLAGQGNTQYF. In DNA form, the CDR3 reads TGTGCCAGCAGTGAATCCCCCCCGGGACTAGCGGGGCAGGGTAATACGCAGTATTTT.

This clone showed up just once. The chain has TRBV27 and TRBJ1-4; 8 nucleotides line up with TRBD1. V gave up 6 bases and J gave up 5 bases; unmatched junction bases: 5. The CDR3 sequence is 14 residues long. The V gene's germline CDR1 is MNHEY and CDR2 SMNVEV (reference sequence). The chain's CDR3 is CASSPGQVNEKLFF. The CDR3 coding sequence is TGTGCCAGCAGCCCGGGACAGGTCAATGAAAAACTGTTTTTT.

The chain carries TRBV5-1 and TRBJ2-7; the match to TRBD2 covers 10 bases. V was clipped by 3 bases and J by 0 bases; unmatched bases: 3. This CDR3 comprises 15 residues. Germline V gene data show CDR1 as SGHRS and CDR2 as YFSETQ. The CDR3 DNA reads TGCGCCAGCAGCTCACTAGCGGGGAGCTCCTACGAGCAGTACTTC. Protein sequence: CASSSLAGSSYEQYF.

This clone is a singleton in its sample. The chain couples TRBV7-2 to TRBJ2-1; the match to TRBD2 covers 14 bases. Trimming took 5 bases from V and 3 from J; bases not matched to a gene: 3. Germline V lookup: CDR1 SGHTA, CDR2 FQGNSA. CDR3 length equals 16 residues. The CDR3 DNA follows: TGTGCCAGCAGCGGCGGGACTAGCGGGAGCTACAATGAGCAGTTCTTC. Protein sequence: CASSGGTSGSYNEQFF.

The J gene is TRBJ2-7, the V gene TRBV5-8; 7 bases line up with TRBD1. Germline-derived CDR1 and CDR2 are SGHTS and YDEGEE. Unmatched junction bases numbered 17, after V lost 4 bases and J lost 7 bases. The CDR3 is 16 residues long. The CDR3 is CASSTGPDRMSWEQYF. The CDR3, as DNA: TGTGCCAGCAGCACTGGGCCGGACAGGATGTCGTGGGAGCAGTACTTC.

V and J are TRBV7-2 and TRBJ1-4; TRBD1 might be the D (6 bases). The CDR3 is 16 residues long. Germline assignment: CDR1 SGHTA and CDR2 FQGNSA. V was trimmed by 5 bases and J by 7 bases, leaving 20 bases between them. Here the CDR3 reads CASSPPSSGVSEKLFF. DNA of the CDR3: TGTGCCAGCAGCCCCCCGAGCTCAGGGGTTAGTGAAAAACTGTTTTTT.

The chain recombines TRBV3-1 (or the pseudogene TRBV3-2) with TRBJ2-2; weak D call: TRBD2 (6 bases). CDR1 is LGHDT, CDR2 YNNKEL, per germline (reference sequence). The CDR3 has 13 residues. V was clipped by 6 bases and J by 4 bases, with 9 bases between them. CDR3 sequence reads: CASRDYPTGELFF. CDR3 DNA sequence: TGTGCCAGCAGGGACTATCCCACCGGGGAGCTGTTTTTT.

This clone appeared once. The chain carries TRBV7-9 and TRBJ1-2, with 9 bases matching TRBD1. CDR3 length equals 17 residues. The J segment lost 3 bases and the V segment lost 5 bases, leaving 13 bases of the junction unmatched. CDR1 SEHNR and CDR2 FQNEAQ come from the germline V gene (reference sequence). In DNA form, the CDR3 reads TGTGCCAGCAGCCTATTGGGGGGGACAGGGATCGACTATGGCTACACCTTC. It encodes CASSLLGGTGIDYGYTF.

This chain joins TRBV7-2 and TRBJ1-5, with 7 bases matching TRBD1. CDR3 length equals 13 residues. Germline trimming cut 8 bases from V and 4 bases from J; bases unmatched to any gene: 5. The V gene's germline CDR1 is SGHTA and CDR2 FQGNSA. The CDR3 here is CASSGGGNQPQHF. The DNA for the CDR3 is TGTGCCAGCTCAGGGGGAGGAAATCAGCCCCAGCATTTT.

The chain carries TRBV10-3 and TRBJ1-6; the D is unclear. This CDR3 comprises 14 residues. The germline gives CDR1 ENHRY, CDR2 SYGVKD. V was cut by 0 bases and J by 10 bases, with 10 bases left in between. The CDR3 sequence: CAISESMEESPLHF. In DNA, the CDR3 is TGTGCCATCAGTGAGTCGATGGAGGAATCACCCCTCCACTTT.

This chain links TRBV18 with TRBJ1-6; 8 bases are shared with TRBD1. The germline gives CDR1 KGHSH, CDR2 LQKENI. CDR3 length equals 17 residues. The V and J ends lost 3 bases and 3 bases, in that order; junction bases with no gene match: 7. CDR3 in DNA: TGTGCCAGCTCACCCGACAGGGGAGGACACTATAATTCACCCCTCCACTTT. It is translated as CASSPDRGGHYNSPLHF. The whole variable domain, remainder taken from reference TRBV18 and TRBJ1-6, is NAGVMQNPRHLVRRRGQEARLRCSPMKGHSHVYWYRQLPEEGLKFMVYLQKENIIDESGMPKERFSAEFPKEGPSILRIQQVVRGDSAAYFCASSPDRGGHYNSPLHFGNGTRLTVT.

The rearrangement links TRBV27 to TRBJ2-2; TRBD2 agrees at 8 bases. This CDR3 spans 17 amino acids. Germline CDR1 and CDR2: MNHEY and SMNVEV (reference sequence). J lost 4 bases, V lost 3 bases, and 10 bases had no gene match. In nucleotides, the CDR3 is TGTGCCAGCAGTTTCGGTATAGCGGGGAGACCCACCGGGGAGCTGTTTTTT. Its protein product is CASSFGIAGRPTGELFF.

The chain couples TRBV6-2 or TRBV6-3 to TRBJ2-7, with 9 bases identical to TRBD2. This CDR3 has 14 residues. The V and J ends lost 3 bases and 3 bases, in that order; junction bases with no gene match: 3. In germline, CDR1 is MNHEY, CDR2 SVGEGT. The DNA of the CDR3 is TGTGCCAGCAGTTATGCGGGAGGGCTCTACGAGCAGTACTTC. Its translation is CASSYAGGLYEQYF.

This clone is a singleton in its sample. The chain joins TRBV7-9 to TRBJ2-2; 10 bases match TRBD2. Germline V gene sequence: CDR1 SEHNR, CDR2 FQNEAQ (reference sequence). With 1 base clipped from V and 3 bases from J, the junction kept 5 bases outside the gene matches. The CDR3 is 17 amino acids. CDR3 nucleotides: TGTGCCAGCAGCTTAGTGGCTAGCGGGAGTTACACCGGGGAGCTGTTTTTT. This sequence encodes CASSLVASGSYTGELFF.

This clone occurred once. The V call is TRBV18, the J call TRBJ2-1; the D gene is possibly TRBD2 (5 bases). Germline CDR1 and CDR2: KGHSH and LQKENI. Trimming removed 2 bases from V and 8 bases from J, with 13 bases in between. The CDR3 sequence is 14 residues long. This chain's CDR3 is CASSPNAPADEQFF. DNA of the CDR3: TGTGCCAGCTCACCAAATGCCCCAGCGGATGAGCAGTTCTTC.

The chain links TRBV7-9 to TRBJ2-1; 10 bases match TRBD2. The V and J ends lost 5 bases and 3 bases, in that order; junction bases with no gene match: 4. This CDR3 has 15 amino acids. Germline V CDR1 and CDR2: SEHNR, FQNEAQ (reference sequence). In DNA form, the CDR3 reads TGTGCCAGCAGCCTAGTAGCGGGAGGCTACAATGAGCAGTTCTTC. Encoded protein: CASSLVAGGYNEQFF.